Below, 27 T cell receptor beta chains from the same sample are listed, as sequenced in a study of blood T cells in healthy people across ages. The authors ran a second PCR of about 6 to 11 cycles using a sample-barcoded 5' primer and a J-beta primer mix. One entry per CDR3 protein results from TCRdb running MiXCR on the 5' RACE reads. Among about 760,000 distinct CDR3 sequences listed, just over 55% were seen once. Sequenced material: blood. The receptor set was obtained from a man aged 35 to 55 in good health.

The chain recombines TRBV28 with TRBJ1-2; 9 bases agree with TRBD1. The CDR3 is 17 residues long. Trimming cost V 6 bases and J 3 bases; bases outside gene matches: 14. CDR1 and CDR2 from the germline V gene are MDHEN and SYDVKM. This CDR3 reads CASSPAGTGKGYYGYTF. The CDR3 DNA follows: TGTGCCAGCAGCCCCGCCGGGACAGGGAAAGGCTACTATGGCTACACCTTC.

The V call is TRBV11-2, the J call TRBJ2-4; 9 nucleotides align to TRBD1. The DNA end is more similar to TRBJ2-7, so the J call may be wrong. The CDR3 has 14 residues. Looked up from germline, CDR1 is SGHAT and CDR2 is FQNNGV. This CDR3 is CASSLGTGVSEQYF. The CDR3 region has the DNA TGTGCCAGCAGCTTAGGGACAGGGGTATCCGAGCAGTACTTC.

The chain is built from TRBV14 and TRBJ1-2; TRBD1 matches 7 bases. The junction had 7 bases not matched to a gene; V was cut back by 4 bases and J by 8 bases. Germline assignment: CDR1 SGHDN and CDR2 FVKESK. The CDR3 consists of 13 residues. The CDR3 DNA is TGTGCCAGCAGCCGAGAACTGGGACAGGGCTACACCTTC. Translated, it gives CASSRELGQGYTF.

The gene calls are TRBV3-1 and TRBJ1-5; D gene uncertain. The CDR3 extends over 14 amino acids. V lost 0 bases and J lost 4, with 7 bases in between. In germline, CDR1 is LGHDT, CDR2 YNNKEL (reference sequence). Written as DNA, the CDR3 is TGTGCCAGCAGCCAAGATTTGGGAAATCAGCCCCAGCATTTT. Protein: CASSQDLGNQPQHF.

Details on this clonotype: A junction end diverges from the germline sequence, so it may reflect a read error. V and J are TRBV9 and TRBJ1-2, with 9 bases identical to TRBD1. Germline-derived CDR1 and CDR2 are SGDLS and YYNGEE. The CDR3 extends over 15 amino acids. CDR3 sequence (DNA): TGTGCCAGCAGCGTAGGAGGACAGGGGTCCTATAGCTACACCTTC. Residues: CASSVGGQGSYSYTF.

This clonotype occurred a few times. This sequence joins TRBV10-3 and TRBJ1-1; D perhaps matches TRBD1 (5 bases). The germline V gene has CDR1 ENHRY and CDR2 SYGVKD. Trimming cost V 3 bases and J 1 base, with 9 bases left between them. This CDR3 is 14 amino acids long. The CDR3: CAISEMTENTEAFF. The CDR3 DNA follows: TGTGCCATCAGTGAAATGACAGAGAACACTGAAGCTTTCTTT.

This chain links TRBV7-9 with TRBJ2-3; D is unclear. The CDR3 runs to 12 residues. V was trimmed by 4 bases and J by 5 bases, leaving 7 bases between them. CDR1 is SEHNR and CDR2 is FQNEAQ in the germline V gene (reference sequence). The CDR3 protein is CASSSRQDTQYF. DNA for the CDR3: TGTGCCAGCAGCTCCCGGCAAGATACGCAGTATTTT.

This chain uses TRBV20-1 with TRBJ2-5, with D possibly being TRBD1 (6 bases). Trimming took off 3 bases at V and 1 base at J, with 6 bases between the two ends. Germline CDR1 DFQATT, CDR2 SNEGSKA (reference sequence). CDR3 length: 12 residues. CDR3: CSASRGQETQYF. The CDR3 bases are TGCAGTGCTAGCAGGGGCCAAGAGACCCAGTACTTC.

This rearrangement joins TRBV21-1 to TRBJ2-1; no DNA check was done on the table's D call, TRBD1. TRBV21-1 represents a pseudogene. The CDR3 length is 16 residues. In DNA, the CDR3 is TGTGCCAGCAGCCTTCGGGGAGGGGGCGATATGAATGAGCAGTTCTTC. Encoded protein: CASSLRGGGDMNEQFF.

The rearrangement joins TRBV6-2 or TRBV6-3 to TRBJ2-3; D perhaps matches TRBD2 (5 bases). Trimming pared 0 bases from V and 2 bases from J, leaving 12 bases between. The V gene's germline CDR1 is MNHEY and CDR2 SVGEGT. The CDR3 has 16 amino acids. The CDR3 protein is CASSYSRAVDTDTQYF. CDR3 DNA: TGTGCCAGCAGTTACTCGAGGGCGGTTGACACAGATACGCAGTATTTT.

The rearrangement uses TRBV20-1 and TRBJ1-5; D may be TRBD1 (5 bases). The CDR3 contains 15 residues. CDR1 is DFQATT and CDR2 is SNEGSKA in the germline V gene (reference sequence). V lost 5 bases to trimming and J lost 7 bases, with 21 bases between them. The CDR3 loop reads CSAPALEGEGQPQHF. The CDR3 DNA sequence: TGCAGTGCTCCGGCTCTGGAGGGAGAGGGGCAGCCCCAGCATTTT.

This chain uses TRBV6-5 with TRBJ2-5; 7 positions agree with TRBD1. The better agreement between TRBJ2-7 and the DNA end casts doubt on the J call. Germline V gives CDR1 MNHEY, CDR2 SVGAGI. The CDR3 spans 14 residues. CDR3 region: CASSRLQGFNEQYF. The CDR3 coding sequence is TGTGCCAGCAGTCGACTACAGGGGTTCAACGAGCAGTACTTC.

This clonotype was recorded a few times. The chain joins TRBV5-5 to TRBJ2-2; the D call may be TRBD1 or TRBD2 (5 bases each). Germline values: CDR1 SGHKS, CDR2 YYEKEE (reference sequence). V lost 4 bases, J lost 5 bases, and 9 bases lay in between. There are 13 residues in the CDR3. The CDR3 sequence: CASSDGTTGELFF. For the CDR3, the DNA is TGTGCCAGCAGCGATGGGACGACCGGGGAGCTGTTTTTT.

CDR3 sequence: CASIGGTGGTGELFF. In DNA form, the CDR3 reads TGTGCCAGCATCGGGGGGACAGGGGGGACCGGGGAGCTGTTTTTT. V is TRBV7-2 and J is TRBJ2-2; 11 bases fit TRBD1. With V trimmed by 7 bases and J by 5 bases, 6 bases remained unmatched. Germline CDR1 reads SGHTA; CDR2 reads FQGNSA. The CDR3 runs 15 residues.

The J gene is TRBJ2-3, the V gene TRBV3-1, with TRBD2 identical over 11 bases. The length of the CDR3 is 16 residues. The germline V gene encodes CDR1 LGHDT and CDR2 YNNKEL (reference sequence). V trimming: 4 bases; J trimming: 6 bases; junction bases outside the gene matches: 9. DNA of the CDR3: TGTGCCAGCAGCCTATTTAGCGGGGGGGGAGTGGATACGCAGTATTTT. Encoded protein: CASSLFSGGGVDTQYF.

The CDR3 is CASSQGSWGQGIHGYTF. The CDR3 DNA is TGCGCCAGCAGCCAAGGGTCTTGGGGACAGGGGATCCATGGCTACACCTTC. The chain links TRBV4-3 to TRBJ1-2, with 10 positions matching TRBD1. Looked up from germline, CDR1 is LGHNA and CDR2 is YSLEER. The CDR3 contains 17 residues. V shed 1 base and J 6 bases; nucleotides not matched to a gene: 11.

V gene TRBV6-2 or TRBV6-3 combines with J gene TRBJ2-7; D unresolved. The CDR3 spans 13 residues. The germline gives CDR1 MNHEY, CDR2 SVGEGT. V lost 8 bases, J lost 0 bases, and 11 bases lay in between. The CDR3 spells CASSRTSSYEQYF. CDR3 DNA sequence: TGTGCCAGCTCACGGACGAGCTCCTACGAGCAGTACTTC.

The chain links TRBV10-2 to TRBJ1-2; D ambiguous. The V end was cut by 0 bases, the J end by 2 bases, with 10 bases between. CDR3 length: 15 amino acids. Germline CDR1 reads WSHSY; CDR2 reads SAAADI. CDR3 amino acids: CASSESGTINYGYTF. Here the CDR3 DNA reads TGCGCCAGCAGTGAGTCCGGCACAATCAACTATGGCTACACCTTC.

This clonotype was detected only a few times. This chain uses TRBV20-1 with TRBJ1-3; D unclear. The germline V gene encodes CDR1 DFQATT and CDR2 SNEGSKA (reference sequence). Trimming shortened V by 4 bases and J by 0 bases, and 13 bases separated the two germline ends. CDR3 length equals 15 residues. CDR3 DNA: TGCAGTGCTAATCCCCTGTCTGTCTCTGGAAACACCATATATTTT. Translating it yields CSANPLSVSGNTIYF.

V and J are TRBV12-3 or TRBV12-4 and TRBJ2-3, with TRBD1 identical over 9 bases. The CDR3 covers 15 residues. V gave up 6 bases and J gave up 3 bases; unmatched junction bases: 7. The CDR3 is CASSDQGQGTDTQYF. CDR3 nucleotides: TGTGCCAGCAGCGACCAGGGACAGGGAACAGATACGCAGTATTTT.

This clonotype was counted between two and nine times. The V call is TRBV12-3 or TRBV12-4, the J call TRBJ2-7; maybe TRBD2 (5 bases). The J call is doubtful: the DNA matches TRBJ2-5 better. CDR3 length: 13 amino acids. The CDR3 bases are TGTGCCAGCAGTTTACCGGGGAAAGAGACCCAGTACTTC. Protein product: CASSLPGKETQYF.

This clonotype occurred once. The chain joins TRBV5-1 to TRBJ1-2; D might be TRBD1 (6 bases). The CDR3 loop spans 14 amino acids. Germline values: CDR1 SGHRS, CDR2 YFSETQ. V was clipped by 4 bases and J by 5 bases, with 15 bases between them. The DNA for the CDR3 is TGCGCCAGCAGCACCAAGACAGGAATGTATGGCTACACCTTC. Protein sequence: CASSTKTGMYGYTF.

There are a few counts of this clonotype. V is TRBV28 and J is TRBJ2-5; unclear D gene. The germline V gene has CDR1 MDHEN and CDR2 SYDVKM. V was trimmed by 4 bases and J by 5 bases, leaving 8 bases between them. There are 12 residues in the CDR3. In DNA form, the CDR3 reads TGTGCCAGCAGTTCGAAACCGGAGACCCAGTACTTC. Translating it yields CASSSKPETQYF.

The CDR3 here is CSVVFGTTVDNEQFF. CDR3 nucleotides: TGCAGCGTTGTGTTCGGGACAACGGTAGACAATGAGCAGTTCTTC. The chain uses TRBV29-1 and TRBJ2-1, with D possibly TRBD1 on 6 matching bases. The CDR3 runs 15 residues. The V gene's germline CDR1 is SQVTM and CDR2 ANQGSEA. The V gene lost 4 bases and the J gene lost 5 bases, with 18 bases spanning the gap.

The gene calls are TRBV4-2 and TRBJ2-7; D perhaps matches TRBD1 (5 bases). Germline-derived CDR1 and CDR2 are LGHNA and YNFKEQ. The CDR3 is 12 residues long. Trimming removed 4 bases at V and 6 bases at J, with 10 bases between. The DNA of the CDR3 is TGTGCCAGCAGCCCCAATAGGGGCGAGCAGTACTTC. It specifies CASSPNRGEQYF.

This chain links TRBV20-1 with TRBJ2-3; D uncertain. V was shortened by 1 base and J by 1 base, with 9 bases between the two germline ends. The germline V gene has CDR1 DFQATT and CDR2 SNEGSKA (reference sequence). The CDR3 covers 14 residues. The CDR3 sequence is CSARGWPRTDTQYF. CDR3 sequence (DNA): TGCAGTGCTAGAGGGTGGCCCCGCACAGATACGCAGTATTTT.

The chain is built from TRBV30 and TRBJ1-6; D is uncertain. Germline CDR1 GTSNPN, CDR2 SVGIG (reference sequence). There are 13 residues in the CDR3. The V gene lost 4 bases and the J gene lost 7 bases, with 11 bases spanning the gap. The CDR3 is CAWTLELNSPLHF. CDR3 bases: TGTGCCTGGACTTTAGAGCTCAATTCACCCCTCCACTTT.